Below are 17 T cell receptor beta chains sequenced from a single sample in a study of cytomegalovirus exposure and HLA in healthy donors. Sequenced by immunoSEQ multiplex PCR; TCRdb stores in-frame clones only, minus some. The sample holds a few hundred thousand clones; 80% to 90% are singletons and the top ten take 0.65% to 0.85%. The sequenced material came from PBMCs. Receptor source: a woman under 30 in good health and CMV-seronegative.

The chain has TRBV5-6 and TRBJ2-3; D is ambiguous. CDR1 and CDR2 from the germline V gene are SGHDT and YYEEEE. The CDR3 covers 16 residues. The ends were cut back, 4 bases at V and 2 bases at J, with 17 bases in the middle. DNA for the CDR3: TGTGCCAGCAGCCTCCCACGAGATGGGCACACAGATACGCAGTATTTT. Translated: CASSLPRDGHTDTQYF.

This sequence joins TRBV6-1 and TRBJ2-7, with D perhaps matching TRBD1 (5 bases). The CDR3 loop spans 13 amino acids. CDR1 and CDR2 from the germline V gene are MNHNS and SASEGT. V gave up 0 bases and J gave up 6 bases, with 9 bases separating them. The chain's CDR3 is CASSEAAGLEQYF. In nucleotides, the CDR3 is TGTGCCAGCAGTGAAGCGGCAGGGCTCGAGCAGTACTTC.

The chain employs TRBV6-5 and TRBJ1-1; 11 bases map to TRBD1. The CDR3 consists of 15 residues. J gave up 0 bases and V 6 bases, and 3 bases lay outside the gene matches. The germline CDR1 and CDR2 sequences are MNHEY and SVGAGI. The CDR3, as DNA: TGTGCCAGCAGGCGGGACAGGGGGGTGAACACTGAAGCTTTCTTT. Residues: CASRRDRGVNTEAFF.

This clone has a handful of counts. The rearrangement uses TRBV19 and TRBJ1-1; D is ambiguous. CDR1 LNHDA and CDR2 SQIVND come from the germline V gene (reference sequence). The CDR3 covers 12 residues. V lost 3 bases to trimming and J lost 8 bases, with 10 bases between them. CDR3 loop: CASSIIGREAFF. CDR3 bases: TGTGCCAGTAGTATTATAGGCAGGGAAGCTTTCTTT.

V is TRBV10-3 and J is TRBJ2-5; 15 nucleotides agree with TRBD2. Per the germline V gene, CDR1 is ENHRY and CDR2 is SYGVKD. V gave up 8 bases and J gave up 5 bases; unmatched junction bases: 9. The CDR3 spans 16 residues. The CDR3 bases are TGTGCCATCGGGGGGACTAGCGGGAGGACCGTCGAGACCCAGTACTTC. This sequence encodes CAIGGTSGRTVETQYF.

The rearrangement uses TRBV27 and TRBJ1-4, with D perhaps matching TRBD1 (6 bases). The germline V gene encodes CDR1 MNHEY and CDR2 SMNVEV (reference sequence). Deletions cut 6 bases from V and 7 bases from J, with 21 bases between. The CDR3 covers 16 residues. Written as DNA, the CDR3 is TGTGCCAGCAGCCCCCGCCCGGGGGGGCGCGTTGAAAAACTGTTTTTT. Translation gives CASSPRPGGRVEKLFF.

This clone was observed a few times. The chain uses TRBV5-1 and TRBJ2-5; a weak D match, TRBD2 (6 bases). V was trimmed by 4 bases and J by 4 bases, leaving 11 bases between them. The CDR3 has 13 amino acids. The germline gives CDR1 SGHRS, CDR2 YFSETQ. The CDR3 nucleotides read TGCGCCAGCAGCGGGGGGAGCGGAGAGACCCAGTACTTC. This translates into CASSGGSGETQYF.

This sequence joins TRBV12-5 and TRBJ1-1, with 9 bases aligning to TRBD1. This CDR3 has 14 residues. J was trimmed by 4 bases and V by 4 bases; bases with no gene match: 4. In germline, CDR1 is LGHNT, CDR2 FRNRAP. CDR3 nucleotide sequence: TGTGCTAGTGGTTCCGGGACAGGGCCCACTGAAGCTTTCTTT. It is translated as CASGSGTGPTEAFF. Full variable domain (remainder filled in from reference TRBV12-5 and TRBJ1-1): DARVTQTPRHKVTEMGQEVTMRCQPILGHNTVFWYRQTMMQGLELLAYFRNRAPLDDSGMPKDRFSAEMPDATLATLKIQPSEPRDSAVYFCASGSGTGPTEAFFGQGTRLTVV.

This rearrangement joins TRBV5-1 to TRBJ2-2; possibly TRBD2 for D (5 bases). This CDR3 has 16 residues. The V gene lost 0 bases and the J gene lost 0 bases, with 9 bases spanning the gap. The V gene's germline CDR1 is SGHRS and CDR2 YFSETQ. CDR3: CASSLGSATNTGELFF. The CDR3 nucleotides are TGCGCCAGCAGCTTGGGTAGCGCCACGAACACCGGGGAGCTGTTTTTT.

This clone was counted ten times or more. The CDR3 reads CASSLDTGNYGYTF. The CDR3 DNA follows: TGTGCCAGCAGCTTAGATACAGGCAACTATGGCTACACCTTC. This sequence joins TRBV7-8 and TRBJ1-2; tentative D call: TRBD1 (5 bases). V dropped 1 base and J dropped 2 bases, with 8 bases sitting between them. The germline gives CDR1 SGHVS, CDR2 FQNEAQ. CDR3 size: 14 residues.

V is TRBV30 and J is TRBJ2-6; D gene unclear. Germline V gives CDR1 GTSNPN, CDR2 SVGIG (reference sequence). This CDR3 is built from 14 residues. Trimming took off 1 base at V and 0 bases at J, with 4 bases between the two ends. CDR3 sequence: CAWSAPSGANVLTF. In nucleotides, the CDR3 is TGTGCCTGGAGTGCTCCCTCTGGGGCCAACGTCCTGACTTTC.

This clone was observed a single time. This sequence joins TRBV15 and TRBJ1-1; D may be TRBD1 (5 bases). The CDR3 runs 14 residues. Trimming took off 3 bases at V and 11 bases at J, with 19 bases between the two ends. The germline CDR1 and CDR2 sequences are LNHNV and YYDKDF (reference sequence). CDR3 bases: TGTGCCACCAGCAGCCAAACCGCCGGGACTGCCGCTTTCTTT. Translating it yields CATSSQTAGTAAFF.

In its sample, this clone was seen once. The gene calls are TRBV28 and TRBJ2-7; a possible D gene is TRBD1 (5 bases). Looked up from germline, CDR1 is MDHEN and CDR2 is SYDVKM. The CDR3 runs 12 residues. V gave up 6 bases and J gave up 6 bases, with 12 bases separating them. The CDR3: CASRPGLGEQYF. The CDR3 DNA follows: TGTGCCAGCAGACCAGGGTTGGGCGAGCAGTACTTC.

The rearrangement links TRBV9 to TRBJ2-3; 10 bases line up with TRBD1. This CDR3 is 17 amino acids long. After removal of 0 bases from V and 2 bases from J, the junction contained 6 bases not matched to a gene. Germline CDR1 SGDLS, CDR2 YYNGEE. Here the CDR3 reads CASSVGTDRGITDTQYF. The DNA for the CDR3 is TGTGCCAGCAGCGTAGGGACGGACAGGGGGATCACAGATACGCAGTATTTT.

This clone was counted between two and nine times. The chain has TRBV25-1 and TRBJ2-7; no clear D. The CDR3 is made up of 12 amino acids. The germline gives CDR1 MGHDK, CDR2 SYGVNS. With 8 bases removed from V and 1 base from J, the gap between germline ends came to 9 bases. CDR3 residues: CASGLGSYEQYF. DNA for the CDR3: TGTGCCAGCGGGCTCGGTTCCTACGAGCAGTACTTC.

V gene TRBV27 combines with J gene TRBJ1-1; 7 bases match TRBD1. This CDR3 has 16 residues. Germline V gene data show CDR1 as MNHEY and CDR2 as SMNVEV (reference sequence). The junction had 11 bases not matched to a gene; V was cut back by 3 bases and J by 4 bases. Here the CDR3 DNA reads TGTGCCAGCAGTTTTCGACAGGGTGGGTATCTCACTGAAGCTTTCTTT. Its translation: CASSFRQGGYLTEAFF.

In its sample, this clone was seen once. This chain uses TRBV9 with TRBJ2-3, with 7 nucleotides matching TRBD1. J lost 2 bases, V lost 4 bases, and 10 bases had no gene match. Germline CDR1 and CDR2: SGDLS and YYNGEE. The CDR3 covers 16 residues. For the CDR3, the DNA is TGTGCCAGCAGCACCCAGGACAGGACAGCCACAGATACGCAGTATTTT. Translation gives CASSTQDRTATDTQYF.